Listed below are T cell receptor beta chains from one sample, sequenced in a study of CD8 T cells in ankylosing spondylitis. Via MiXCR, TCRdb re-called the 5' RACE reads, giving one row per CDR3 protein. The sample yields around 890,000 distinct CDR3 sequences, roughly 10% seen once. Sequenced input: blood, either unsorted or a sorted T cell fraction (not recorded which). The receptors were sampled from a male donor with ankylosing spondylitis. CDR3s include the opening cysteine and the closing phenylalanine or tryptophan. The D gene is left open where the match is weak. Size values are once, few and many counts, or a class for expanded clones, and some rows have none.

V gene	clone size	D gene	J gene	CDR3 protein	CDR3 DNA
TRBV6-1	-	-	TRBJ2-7	CASSEIWSNEQYF	TGTGCCAGCAGTGAAATCTGGTCCAACGAGCAGTACTTC
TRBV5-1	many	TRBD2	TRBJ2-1	CASRGTSGYNEQFF	TGTGCCAGCAGGGGGACTAGCGGCTACAATGAGCAGTTCTTC
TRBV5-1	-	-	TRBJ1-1	CASSSKRNTEAFF	TGCGCCAGCAGCTCTAAGAGGAACACTGAAGCTTTCTTT
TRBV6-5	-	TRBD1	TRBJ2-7	CASSYSGAGGYYEQYF	TGTGCCAGCAGTTACTCGGGGGCAGGGGGCTACTACGAGCAGTACTTC
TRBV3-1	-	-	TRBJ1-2	CASSHTGGQIYGYTF	TGTGCCAGCAGCCATACCGGGGGCCAAATCTATGGCTACACCTTC
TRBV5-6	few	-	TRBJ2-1	CASSFWFGGRFYEQFF	TGTGCCAGCAGCTTCTGGTTCGGGGGACGGTTCTATGAGCAGTTCTTC
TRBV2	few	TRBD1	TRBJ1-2	CASSSDRGSGYTF	TGTGCCAGCAGTTCGGACAGGGGCTCTGGCTACACCTTC
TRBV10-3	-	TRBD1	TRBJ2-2	CAIRNTPGQLPNTGELFF	TGTGCCATCAGGAATACCCCGGGACAGCTCCCGAACACCGGGGAGCTGTTTTTT
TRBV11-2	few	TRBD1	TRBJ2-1	CASSLGPGQGEFF	TGTGCCAGCAGCTTAGGGCCGGGACAGGGTGAGTTCTTC
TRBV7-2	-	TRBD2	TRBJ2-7	CASSLREGAYEQYF	TGTGCCAGCAGCTTGCGGGAGGGGGCCTACGAGCAGTACTTC
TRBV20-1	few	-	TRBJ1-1	CSARPGRIEAFF	TGCAGTGCTAGACCCGGACGGATTGAAGCTTTCTTT
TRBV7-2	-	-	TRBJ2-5	CASSLGRKYQETQYF	TGTGCCAGCAGTCTAGGGCGGAAGTACCAAGAGACCCAGTACTTC
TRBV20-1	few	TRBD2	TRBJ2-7	CSARVSGSSYEQYF	TGCAGTGCTAGAGTAAGCGGGAGCTCCTACGAGCAGTACTTC
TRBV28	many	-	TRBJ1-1	CASSLSEGGTEAFF	TGTGCCAGCAGTTTATCAGAAGGCGGAACTGAAGCTTTCTTT
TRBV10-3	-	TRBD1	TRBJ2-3	CAISLQGGTQYF	TGTGCCATCAGCTTACAGGGGGGTACGCAGTATTTT
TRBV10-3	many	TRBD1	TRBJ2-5	CAISVQGGETQYF	TGTGCCATCAGTGTACAGGGGGGAGAGACCCAGTACTTC
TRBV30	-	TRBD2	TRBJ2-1	CAWILMGLAGEEQFF	TGTGCCTGGATCCTCATGGGACTAGCGGGAGAAGAGCAGTTCTTC
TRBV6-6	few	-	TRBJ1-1	CASSQTPNTEAFF	TGTGCCAGCAGCCAGACCCCGAACACTGAAGCTTTCTTT
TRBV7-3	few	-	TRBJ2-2	CASSPQPTNTGELFF	TGTGCCAGCAGCCCGCAACCTACGAACACCGGGGAGCTGTTTTTT
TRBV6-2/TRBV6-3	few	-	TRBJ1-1	CASSSGTYEAFF	TGTGCCAGCAGTTCCGGGACATATGAAGCTTTCTTT
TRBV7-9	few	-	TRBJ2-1	CASSLRVLDSHNEQFF	TGTGCCAGCAGCTTAAGGGTATTGGACAGCCACAATGAGCAGTTCTTC
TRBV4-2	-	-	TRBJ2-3	CASSQEGGRGPLFTDTQYF	TGTGCCAGCAGCCAAGAGGGGGGCAGGGGCCCCCTCTTCACAGATACGCAGTATTTT
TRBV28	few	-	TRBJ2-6	CASSYPRTRYGANVLTF	TGTGCCAGCAGTTACCCAAGGACGAGGTATGGGGCCAACGTCCTGACTTTC
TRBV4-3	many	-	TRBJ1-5	CASSQDLGQPQHF	TGCGCCAGCAGCCAAGATCTGGGTCAGCCCCAGCATTTT
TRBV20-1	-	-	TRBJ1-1	CSAFGNTEAFF	TGCAGTGCCTTTGGGAACACTGAAGCTTTCTTT
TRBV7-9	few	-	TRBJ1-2	CASSAPGRSYGYTF	TGTGCCAGCAGCGCGCCGGGACGTTCCTATGGCTACACCTTC
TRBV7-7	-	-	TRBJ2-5	CASSLRRDLGETQYF	TGTGCTAGCAGCTTACGCCGGGATCTAGGGGAGACCCAGTACTTC
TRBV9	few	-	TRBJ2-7	CASSVALPGDLEQYF	TGTGCCAGCAGCGTAGCCCTTCCAGGGGATCTCGAGCAGTACTTC
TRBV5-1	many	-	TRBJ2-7	CASSVQGTSYEQYF	TGCGCCAGCAGCGTCCAGGGGACCTCCTACGAGCAGTACTTC
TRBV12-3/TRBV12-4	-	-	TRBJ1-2	CASSPLANYGYTF	TGTGCCAGCAGTCCATTAGCTAACTATGGCTACACCTTC
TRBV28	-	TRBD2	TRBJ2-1	CASSPMTSDYNEQFF	TGTGCCAGCAGTCCGATGACTAGCGACTACAATGAGCAGTTCTTC
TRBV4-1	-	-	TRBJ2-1	CASSHNRGQNNEQFF	TGCGCCAGCAGCCACAACCGCGGACAGAACAATGAGCAGTTCTTC
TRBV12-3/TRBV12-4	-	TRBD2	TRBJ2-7	CASSTVAGGPHEQYF	TGTGCCAGCAGTACCGTAGCGGGAGGGCCTCACGAGCAGTACTTC
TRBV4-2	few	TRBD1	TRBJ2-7	CASSQPGQGSSYEQYF	TGTGCCAGCAGCCAACCGGGACAGGGGTCCTCCTACGAGCAGTACTTC
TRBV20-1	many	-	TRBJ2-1	CSTRVPQGTYNEQFF	TGCAGTACTAGAGTCCCCCAGGGGACCTACAATGAGCAGTTCTTC
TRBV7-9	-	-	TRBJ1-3	CASSASPSGNTIYF	TGTGCCAGCAGCGCTTCCCCCTCTGGAAACACCATATATTTT
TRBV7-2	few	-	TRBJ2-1	CASRRASAYNEQFF	TGTGCCAGCAGGAGGGCGTCGGCCTACAATGAGCAGTTCTTC
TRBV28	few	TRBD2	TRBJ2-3	CASSFLAGGRADTQYF	TGTGCCAGCAGTTTTCTAGCGGGGGGGCGCGCAGATACGCAGTATTTT
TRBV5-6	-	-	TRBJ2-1	CASSGNRDAHYNEQFF	TGTGCCAGCAGCGGGAACCGGGATGCCCACTACAATGAGCAGTTCTTC
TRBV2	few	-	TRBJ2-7	CASSEGLDYYEQYF	TGTGCCAGCAGTGAAGGACTAGATTACTACGAGCAGTACTTC
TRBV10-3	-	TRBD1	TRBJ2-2	CAIGRQGEGELFF	TGTGCCATCGGTAGACAGGGGGAAGGGGAGCTGTTTTTT
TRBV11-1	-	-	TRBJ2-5	CAGPSWAPVSETQYF	TGTGCCGGACCCTCTTGGGCGCCTGTCTCGGAGACCCAGTACTTC
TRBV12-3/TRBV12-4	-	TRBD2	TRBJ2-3	CASSSPGLARGSTQYF	TGTGCCAGCAGTAGCCCGGGACTAGCGCGAGGTTCTACGCAGTATTTT
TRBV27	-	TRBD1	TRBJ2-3	CASYQGASVNTQYF	TGTGCCAGTTACCAGGGGGCTTCAGTAAATACGCAGTATTTT
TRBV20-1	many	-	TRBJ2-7	CSANEQYF	TGCAGTGCAAACGAGCAGTACTTC
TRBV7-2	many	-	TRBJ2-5	CASSLARRETQYF	TGTGCCAGCAGTTTAGCCCGGAGAGAGACCCAGTACTTC
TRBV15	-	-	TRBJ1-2	CATNRGFSYGYTF	TGTGCCACCAACAGAGGGTTTAGCTATGGCTACACCTTC
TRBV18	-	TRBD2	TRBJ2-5	CASSPSGVYQETQYF	TGTGCCAGCTCACCTAGCGGGGTCTACCAAGAGACCCAGTACTTC
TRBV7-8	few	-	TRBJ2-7	CASSLSLDSYEQYF	TGTGCCAGCAGCTTATCTCTCGACTCCTACGAGCAGTACTTC
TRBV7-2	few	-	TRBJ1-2	CASSTRPIDGYTF	TGTGCCAGCAGCACTCGACCTATCGATGGCTACACCTTC
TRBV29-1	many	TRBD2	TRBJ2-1	CSVEDTGTSLNEQFF	TGCAGCGTTGAAGATACCGGGACTAGCCTCAATGAGCAGTTCTTC
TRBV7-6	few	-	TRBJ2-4	CASSLAPRGSQNIQYF	TGTGCCAGCAGCTTAGCGCCGAGGGGTAGCCAAAACATTCAGTACTTC
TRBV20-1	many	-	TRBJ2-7	CSARIRYEQYF	TGCAGTGCCAGAATTCGCTACGAGCAGTACTTC